One sample yielded the 29 T cell receptor beta chains listed below, sequenced in a study of T cells in Graves' hyperthyroidism and ophthalmopathy. Using RNA transcripts as the source, TCR beta CDR3 regions were amplified. The HTBI primer set was used in a first-round RT-PCR of the TCR CDR3. MiXCR was run by TCRdb on the multiplex PCR reads, yielding one entry per CDR3 protein. The top ten hold around 52% of the sample, which has around 210,000 distinct CDR3 sequences, about 15% seen once. Sequenced material: blood. Receptor source: a woman between 45 and 60 years old with Graves' hyperthyroidism.

The chain combines TRBV12-3 or TRBV12-4 with TRBJ1-2; 8 nucleotides agree with TRBD1. The length of the CDR3 is 15 residues. V gave up 6 bases and J gave up 8 bases; unmatched junction bases: 14. CDR3 sequence: CASRTPGQESTGYTF. CDR3 DNA sequence: TGTGCCAGCAGAACCCCGGGACAGGAGAGTACAGGCTACACCTTC.

This clonotype was picked up many times. The rearrangement uses TRBV12-3 or TRBV12-4 and TRBJ2-3, with TRBD2 matching 14 bases. CDR3 length: 17 residues. The J segment lost 2 bases and the V segment lost 4 bases, leaving 5 bases of the junction unmatched. CDR3 protein: CASSSRTSGRLTDTQYF. CDR3 DNA: TGTGCCAGCAGTTCCCGGACTAGCGGGAGGCTCACAGATACGCAGTATTTT.

This clonotype was picked up many times. J is TRBJ1-6 and V is TRBV12-3 or TRBV12-4; no firm D call. Trimming took off 6 bases at V and 5 bases at J, with 8 bases between the two ends. The CDR3 has 13 amino acids. CDR3 DNA: TGTGCCAGCAGCCTCAGCAATAATTCACCCCTCCACTTT. This gives the protein CASSLSNNSPLHF.

This clonotype was detected many times. The chain employs TRBV7-2 and TRBJ1-2; no clear D gene. There are 17 residues in the CDR3. Germline V lookup: CDR1 SGHTA, CDR2 FQGNSA. Trimming removed 1 base at V and 3 bases at J, with 18 bases between. CDR3 residues: CASSLGGSTSDHYGYTF. CDR3 nucleotides: TGTGCCAGCAGCTTAGGCGGCAGCACGTCCGATCACTATGGCTACACCTTC. Supplemented by reference TRBV7-2 and TRBJ1-2, the full variable domain reads GAGVSQSPSNKVTEKGKDVELRCDPISGHTALYWYRQSLGQGLEFLIYFQGNSAPDKSGLPSDRFSAERTGGSVSTLTIQRTQQEDSAVYLCASSLGGSTSDHYGYTFGSGTRLTVV.

There are many counts of this clonotype. The chain links TRBV7-8 to TRBJ1-3; D is unresolved. This CDR3 comprises 12 residues. Germline V gene data show CDR1 as SGHVS and CDR2 as FQNEAQ. Trimming cost V 5 bases and J 8 bases, with 10 bases left between them. In DNA form, the CDR3 reads TGTGCCAGCAGCCATAGTGGGGACACCATATATTTT. Translating gives CASSHSGDTIYF.

The chain carries TRBV5-1 and TRBJ2-1, with 8 bases matching TRBD1. V lost 6 bases, J lost 3 bases, and 8 bases stayed unmatched. Looked up from germline, CDR1 is SGHRS and CDR2 is YFSETQ. The CDR3 spans 15 residues. Here the CDR3 reads CASTSGGTGYNEQFF. CDR3 DNA: TGCGCCAGCACGTCAGGCGGGACAGGCTACAATGAGCAGTTCTTC.

This clonotype was recorded many times. The chain uses TRBV20-1 and TRBJ1-5, with 9 bases lining up with TRBD1. The V and J ends lost 4 bases and 3 bases, in that order; junction bases with no gene match: 7. The germline V gene has CDR1 DFQATT and CDR2 SNEGSKA (reference sequence). The length of the CDR3 is 15 residues. The CDR3 loop reads CSATSRTGVNQPQHF. The CDR3, as DNA: TGCAGTGCTACTTCCCGGACAGGGGTCAATCAGCCCCAGCATTTT.

A remark on this clonotype: A much larger clone lies a single base off, so this may be a read error. The chain combines TRBV6-2 or TRBV6-3 with TRBJ2-3; the match to TRBD2 covers 9 bases. The CDR3 length is 14 residues. CDR1 is MNHEY and CDR2 is SVGEGT in the germline V gene. J was trimmed by 6 bases and V by 5 bases; bases with no gene match: 6. The CDR3 loop is CASSLAGWGDTQYF. CDR3 nucleotide sequence: TGTGCCAGCAGTCTAGCGGGATGGGGGGATACGCAGTATTTT.

This clonotype was observed many times. Compared with germline, one end of the junction differs, possibly owing to a read error. V usage is TRBV7-2 and J usage is TRBJ1-5; perhaps TRBD1 as D (6 bases). The CDR3 has 14 amino acids. The V gene's germline CDR1 is SGHTA and CDR2 FQGNSA. The CDR3 spells CASSPRTENRPQHF. CDR3 sequence (DNA): TGTGCCAGCAGCCCTCGGACAGAAAATCGGCCCCAGCATTTT.

This clonotype has a count of ten or more. The chain recombines TRBV11-2 with TRBJ2-2, with TRBD2 matching 8 bases. CDR1 SGHAT and CDR2 FQNNGV come from the germline V gene. Germline trimming cut 3 bases from V and 4 bases from J; bases unmatched to any gene: 4. The CDR3 is 15 amino acids. In DNA form, the CDR3 reads TGTGCCAGCAGCTTGTTTCGGGAGGGCACCGGGGAGCTGTTTTTT. This gives the protein CASSLFREGTGELFF.

The chain combines TRBV6-2 or TRBV6-3 with TRBJ2-2; D remains ambiguous. The CDR3 consists of 13 residues. V was shortened by 8 bases and J by 6 bases, with 13 bases between the two germline ends. Germline V gene sequence: CDR1 MNHEY, CDR2 SVGEGT. The CDR3 protein is CASSGGAPGELFF. The CDR3 DNA sequence: TGTGCCAGCTCAGGTGGAGCCCCCGGGGAGCTGTTTTTT.

The sample holds many counts of this clonotype. The chain couples TRBV6-1 to TRBJ2-1; possibly TRBD2 for D (5 bases). Germline CDR1 reads MNHNS; CDR2 reads SASEGT. The V end lost 4 bases, the J end lost 0 bases, and 22 bases lay between the germline ends. This CDR3 spans 19 amino acids. The CDR3: CASSGPDLGWRSSYNEQFF. The CDR3, as DNA: TGTGCCAGCAGTGGACCTGACCTGGGATGGAGGAGCTCCTACAATGAGCAGTTCTTC.

The rearrangement links TRBV19 to TRBJ1-3; D is uncertain. V was cut by 1 base and J by 0 bases, with 7 bases left in between. Germline CDR1 reads LNHDA; CDR2 reads SQIVND (reference sequence). The CDR3 has 15 amino acids. As DNA, the CDR3 is TGTGCCAGTAGTATAGTAGGCCTCTCTGGAAACACCATATATTTT. Its translation is CASSIVGLSGNTIYF. The variable domain in full, with the rest retrieved from reference TRBV19 and TRBJ1-3, is DGGITQSPKYLFRKEGQNVTLSCEQNLNHDAMYWYRQDPGQGLRLIYYSQIVNDFQKGDIAEGYSVSREKKESFPLTVTSAQKNPTAFYLCASSIVGLSGNTIYFGEGSWLTVV.

This clonotype was counted a few times. This sequence joins TRBV7-2 and TRBJ2-2; 7 bases agree with TRBD2. J lost 7 bases, V lost 3 bases, and 5 bases had no gene match. The CDR3 consists of 14 residues. From germline, CDR1 is SGHTA and CDR2 FQGNSA. The CDR3 nucleotides read TGTGCCAGCAGCTTCTCGCGGGGGAGCGGGGAGCTGTTTTTT. The encoded protein is CASSFSRGSGELFF.

The chain uses TRBV5-6 and TRBJ1-3, with D hard to call. The CDR3 length is 15 residues. Germline lookup yields CDR1 SGHDT and CDR2 YYEEEE. The germline V and J ends were trimmed by 0 bases and 4 bases, with 11 bases remaining between them. This CDR3 is CASSLVSGRGNTIYF. In DNA, the CDR3 is TGTGCCAGCAGCTTGGTCAGTGGCAGGGGAAACACCATATATTTT.

This rearrangement joins TRBV3-1 to TRBJ2-4; TRBD1 matches at 9 bases. Germline CDR1 and CDR2: LGHDT and YNNKEL (reference sequence). This CDR3 region has 14 residues. With V trimmed by 3 bases and J by 5 bases, 2 bases remained unmatched. The CDR3 coding sequence is TGTGCCAGCAGCCAGAGACAGGGGGAAAACATTCAGTACTTC. It is translated as CASSQRQGENIQYF. The full variable domain, rest sourced from reference TRBV3-1 and TRBJ2-4, is DTAVSQTPKYLVTQMGNDKSIKCEQNLGHDTMYWYKQDSKKFLKIMFSYNNKELIINETVPNRFSPKSPDKAHLNLHINSLELGDSAVYFCASSQRQGENIQYFGAGTRLSVL.

The V gene is TRBV5-1, the J gene TRBJ2-7, with unresolved D. CDR1 and CDR2 from the germline V gene are SGHRS and YFSETQ. The V and J ends lost 0 bases and 3 bases respectively, with 10 bases between them. CDR3 length: 14 amino acids. CDR3 protein: CASSLAQPGYEQYF. The CDR3 region has the DNA TGCGCCAGCAGCTTGGCACAGCCCGGCTACGAGCAGTACTTC.

This clonotype was detected ten times or more. The chain recombines TRBV20-1 with TRBJ2-1, with a weak D call TRBD2 (6 bases). The CDR3 consists of 14 residues. Trimming removed 4 bases from V and 7 bases from J, with 17 bases in between. From germline, CDR1 is DFQATT and CDR2 SNEGSKA (reference sequence). The chain's CDR3 is CSATEGLDLNEQFF. DNA for the CDR3: TGCAGTGCTACGGAGGGCCTTGATTTAAATGAGCAGTTCTTC.

V usage is TRBV29-1 and J usage is TRBJ1-1; 8 bases line up with TRBD1. After removal of 7 bases from V and 0 bases from J, the junction contained 4 bases not matched to a gene. This CDR3 comprises 13 residues. The germline V gene has CDR1 SQVTM and CDR2 ANQGSEA. The CDR3, as DNA: TGCAGCGCAGACAGGGGTCTGAACACTGAAGCTTTCTTT. This encodes CSADRGLNTEAFF.

The CDR3, as DNA: TGTGCCACCCTGGGGGGACAGCCCCAGCATTTT. Translation gives CATLGGQPQHF. The V and J genes are TRBV28 and TRBJ1-5; maybe TRBD1 (5 bases). The germline V and J ends were trimmed by 10 bases and 7 bases, with 11 bases remaining between them. Germline lookup yields CDR1 MDHEN and CDR2 SYDVKM. The CDR3 is 11 residues long.

This clonotype was observed a handful of times. The chain is built from TRBV5-1 and TRBJ2-3; TRBD1 aligns across 7 bases. There are 17 residues in the CDR3. CDR1 SGHRS and CDR2 YFSETQ come from the germline V gene. V shed 0 bases, J shed 2 bases, and the junction held 9 bases outside the gene matches. CDR3 DNA sequence: TGCGCCAGCAGCTTGGGAGGAGGCAGGGGGTTCACAGATACGCAGTATTTT. Its translation is CASSLGGGRGFTDTQYF.

In this sample, this clonotype turned up many times. This rearrangement joins TRBV24-1 to TRBJ2-1; 11 nucleotides agree with TRBD2. The V segment lost 3 bases and the J segment 2 bases; nucleotides outside the gene matches: 8. CDR1 and CDR2 from the germline V gene are KGHDR and SFDVKD. The CDR3 has 18 amino acids. The CDR3 loop reads CATSDPGTSGLTYNEQFF. As DNA, the CDR3 is TGTGCCACCAGTGATCCCGGGACTAGCGGTCTTACCTACAATGAGCAGTTCTTC.

The table lists this clonotype with many counts. The V call is TRBV7-8, the J call TRBJ1-1; D is unclear. The CDR3 spans 14 residues. Germline lookup yields CDR1 SGHVS and CDR2 FQNEAQ. V was cut by 7 bases and J by 5 bases, with 17 bases left in between. CDR3 loop: CASKFGSLRTEAFF. CDR3 coding DNA: TGTGCCAGCAAATTTGGATCCCTTAGGACTGAAGCTTTCTTT. The full variable domain, its missing parts supplied by reference TRBV7-8 and TRBJ1-1, is GAGVSQSPRYKVAKRGQDVALRCDPISGHVSLFWYQQALGQGPEFLTYFQNEAQLDKSGLPSDRFFAERPEGSVSTLKIQRTQQEDSAVYLCASKFGSLRTEAFFGQGTRLTVV.

This clonotype was observed at least ten times. The V call is TRBV28, the J call TRBJ2-7; no definite D call. Per the germline V gene, CDR1 is MDHEN and CDR2 is SYDVKM. The CDR3 length is 13 residues. Trimming shortened V by 5 bases and J by 0 bases, and 8 bases separated the two germline ends. In DNA, the CDR3 is TGTGCCAGCAGTCCCGTTATCTCCTACGAGCAGTACTTC. Protein product: CASSPVISYEQYF. Supplemented by reference TRBV28 and TRBJ2-7, the full variable domain reads DVKVTQSSRYLVKRTGEKVFLECVQDMDHENMFWYRQDPGLGLRLIYFSYDVKMKEKGDIPEGYSVSREKKERFSLILESASTNQTSMYLCASSPVISYEQYFGPGTRLTVT.

This clonotype was seen at least ten times. The chain has TRBV2 and TRBJ2-1, with TRBD2 identical over 7 bases. The CDR3 is made up of 16 amino acids. Germline loops: CDR1 SNHLY, CDR2 FYNNEI. Trimming at V came to 2 bases and at J to 4 bases, leaving 8 bases not matched to a gene. This chain's CDR3 is CASSEMAGDTYNEQFF. In DNA, the CDR3 is TGTGCCAGCAGTGAAATGGCGGGAGATACTTACAATGAGCAGTTCTTC.

This chain connects TRBV20-1 to TRBJ1-4; weak D call: TRBD1 (5 bases). This CDR3 region has 12 residues. Germline V gene sequence: CDR1 DFQATT, CDR2 SNEGSKA (reference sequence). The V gene lost 4 bases and the J gene lost 7 bases, with 10 bases spanning the gap. The CDR3 region is CSATGGREKLFF. DNA of the CDR3: TGCAGTGCTACTGGGGGACGTGAAAAACTGTTTTTT.

This clonotype was seen at least ten times. The chain carries TRBV20-1 and TRBJ2-1; 13 bases fit TRBD2. The V segment lost 6 bases and the J segment 8 bases; nucleotides outside the gene matches: 7. The CDR3 is 14 residues long. Germline V gives CDR1 DFQATT, CDR2 SNEGSKA (reference sequence). In DNA form, the CDR3 reads TGCAGTGCATCGGGACTAGCGGGATATGATGAGCAGTTCTTC. This gives the protein CSASGLAGYDEQFF.

In this sample, this clonotype turned up a few times. The CDR3 here is CSVGGGVYEQYF. Here the CDR3 DNA reads TGCAGCGTGGGCGGGGGGGTCTACGAGCAGTACTTC. The chain links TRBV29-1 to TRBJ2-7; 9 bases agree with TRBD2. Germline CDR1 reads SQVTM; CDR2 reads ANQGSEA. J was trimmed by 3 bases and V by 6 bases; bases with no gene match: 3. The CDR3 contains 12 residues.

This clonotype was seen ten or more times. This chain uses TRBV19 with TRBJ1-1, with 10 bases matching TRBD1. Trimming at V came to 7 bases and at J to 4 bases, leaving 9 bases not matched to a gene. The CDR3 has 15 amino acids. Germline CDR1 is LNHDA and CDR2 is SQIVND (reference sequence). This CDR3 is CASTIPGQGFTEAFF. The CDR3 DNA is TGTGCCAGTACCATACCGGGACAGGGGTTCACTGAAGCTTTCTTT.